This T cell receptor beta chain stems from a study of T-cell memory formation after mild COVID-19. About the study: TCR clustering was largely donor specific. Regarding the study as a whole: Several responding clones turned up in pre-infection memory, indicating that cross-reactive memory may have taken part.

TCRdb redid the calling of the 5' RACE reads with MiXCR, one entry per CDR3 protein. Among roughly 49,000 distinct CDR3 sequences listed, 27% were seen once. The CDR3 contains 16 residues. V lost 8 bases, J lost 4 bases, and 14 bases stayed unmatched. Germline V gene data show CDR1 as LNHNV and CDR2 as YYDKDF (reference sequence). Concerning this clonotype itself: Antigen unknown.

This clonotype was sampled from a man younger than 35 who had mild COVID-19 (a few samples of this study predate the infection). Cell type and time point are not known. The sample comprised PBMCs or a T cell subset sorted from them (not recorded which). The chain is built from TRBV15 and TRBJ1-2, with 9 bases matching TRBD1. This CDR3 is CATCDLAGTGIYGYTF. CDR3 nucleotide sequence: TGTGCCACCTGTGACTTAGCCGGGACAGGGATCTATGGCTACACCTTC.